Listed below are T cell receptor beta chains from one sample, sequenced in a study of OX40 agonist ivuxolimab in advanced cancers. TCRdb keeps only in-frame clones here, not all; method: immunoSEQ multiplex PCR. Of about 32,000 clones detected, just under 90% appear once; the ten largest clones hold about 30%. The sequencing used CD4+ or CD8+ T cells sorted from blood, collected in a trial of the OX40 agonist ivuxolimab. These receptors were collected from an adult with an advanced solid tumor such as melanoma, head and neck, liver or kidney cancer. CDR3s include the opening cysteine and the closing phenylalanine or tryptophan. D genes are given only for firm matches. Clone size is given for some rows only: seen once, a few or many times, or a class if the clone is expanded.

v_gene	d_gene	len	abundance	j_gene	CDR3nt	CDR3aa
TRBV29-1	NA	11	NA	TRBJ1-3	TGCAGCATAATCTCTGGAAACACCATATATTTT	CSIISGNTIYF
TRBV14	TRBD1	17	medium-sized	TRBJ2-7	TGTGCCAGCAGCCAAGATCGTCAGTCAGGGGGAACCTACGAGCAGTACTTC	CASSQDRQSGGTYEQYF
TRBV7-9	TRBD1	14	NA	TRBJ1-2	TGTGCCAGCAGTGCAACAGGGGGCGCAGATGGCTACACCTTC	CASSATGGADGYTF
TRBV15	NA	17	NA	TRBJ1-4	TGTGCCACCAGCAGAGATTGGGCCGATCGAGGTAATGAAAAACTGTTTTTT	CATSRDWADRGNEKLFF
TRBV6-5	NA	16	NA	TRBJ2-3	TGTGCCAGCAGTTCTACGACAGAGTACCACACAGATACGCAGTATTTT	CASSSTTEYHTDTQYF
TRBV29-1	NA	13	NA	TRBJ1-2	TGCAGCGTTGAAGATCGAGGGAACTATGGCTACACCTTC	CSVEDRGNYGYTF
TRBV27	NA	16	NA	TRBJ1-5	TGTGCCAGCAGTTTAGGGGGACTCTATAGCAATCAGCCCCAGCATTTT	CASSLGGLYSNQPQHF
TRBV27	TRBD2	15	NA	TRBJ2-3	TGTGCCAGCAGGCCTATAGCGGGGGGCACAGATACGCAGTATTTT	CASRPIAGGTDTQYF
TRBV28	NA	16	NA	TRBJ2-7	TGTGCCAGCAGTCCCCTGAGGGGGGGCTTCTACTACGAGCAGTACTTC	CASSPLRGGFYYEQYF
TRBV5-6	NA	15	once	TRBJ1-1	TGTGCCAGCAGCGCAGATCAGGGGATTGGGACTGAAGCTTTCTTT	CASSADQGIGTEAFF
TRBV27	NA	14	few	TRBJ2-3	TGTGCCAGCAGTTTCGGAGAGTTTAGGGATACGCAGTATTTT	CASSFGEFRDTQYF
TRBV19	TRBD1	15	NA	TRBJ1-5	TGTGCCAGTAGTACCCTAGGACAGGGTAGTCAGCCCCAGCATTTT	CASSTLGQGSQPQHF
TRBV7-8	NA	15	few	TRBJ1-5	TGTGCCAGCAGCTTAGTCAGGGTCAGCAATCAGCCCCAGCATTTT	CASSLVRVSNQPQHF
TRBV5-8	NA	13	NA	TRBJ2-7	TGTGCCAGCAGCTTCAGGGTTACCTACGAGCAGTACTTC	CASSFRVTYEQYF
TRBV9	NA	18	NA	TRBJ1-1	TGTGCCAGCAGCTCTCCGCAGGCGAAGGGGGACATGAACACTGAAGCTTTCTTT	CASSSPQAKGDMNTEAFF
TRBV5-4	TRBD1	15	NA	TRBJ1-5	TGTGCCAGCAGCTTCGGGACAGGGGGCATTCAGCCCCAGCATTTT	CASSFGTGGIQPQHF
TRBV7-9	NA	15	many	TRBJ1-2	TGTGCCAGCAGCTTAACGGAGGACAGTCCGGGTGGCTACACCTTC	CASSLTEDSPGGYTF
TRBV4-1	NA	15	NA	TRBJ2-1	TGCGCCAGCAGCCAACGGACCCGCTCCTACAATGAGCAGTTCTTC	CASSQRTRSYNEQFF
TRBV19	NA	17	NA	TRBJ2-7	TGTGCCAGTAGTACGATTCTAGCGCAACCTGACTCCTACGAGCAGTACTTC	CASSTILAQPDSYEQYF
TRBV6-5	NA	13	NA	TRBJ1-5	TGTGCCAGCAGTATCGGTCAGGTTCAGCCCCAGCATTTT	CASSIGQVQPQHF
TRBV11-2	NA	13	NA	TRBJ1-1	TGTGCCAGCAGCCCGCGTTTGGCGGATGAAGCTTTCTTT	CASSPRLADEAFF